The clone carrying this TCR beta chain was recorded only once. TCRdb's copy holds only in-frame clones and misses some; the assay was immunoSEQ multiplex PCR. Of roughly 9,900 clones listed, 85% to 95% were seen once; the top ten hold roughly 2%. The data were obtained in a study of graft-versus-host responses after intestinal transplantation. Study-level information: Those transplanted obtained multivisceral, liver-intestinal, or isolated intestinal grafts. Recipients were all induced with anti-thymocyte globulin, then given tacrolimus and steroids for 2 to 3 years.

Germline V CDR1 and CDR2: MDHEN, SYDVKM. This CDR3 spans 14 amino acids. Trimming removed 11 bases from V and 6 bases from J; junction bases left unmatched: 11. V and J are TRBV28 and TRBJ2-1, with 9 nucleotides matching TRBD2. The clonotype originates from a human patient who received an intestinal transplant, so some T cells may come from the graft donor. The input for sequencing was PBMCs, taken 8 days after intestinal transplant. The CDR3 DNA is TGTGCCTCCGAGGGGCGGGAGGGAGCCAATGAGCAGTTCTTC. Translated: CASEGREGANEQFF.